The TCR beta chain described here comes from a study of shared T cell receptors in the human thymus. The germline gives CDR1 SGHNT, CDR2 YYREEE (reference sequence). The CDR3 loop spans 14 amino acids. V was pared by 1 base and J by 3 bases, with 3 bases of the junction left unmatched. The assay was immunoSEQ multiplex PCR, and TCRdb's table has in-frame clones only and misses some. The sample contains roughly 560,000 clones, 75% to 85% of which appear only once. These data were likewise used in another study, on human thymus T cells.

Sequences were obtained from thymocytes. This chain links TRBV5-4 with TRBJ2-5, with 7 bases matching TRBD2. The receptor comes from a boy in the first two years of life with a congenital heart defect. CDR3 region: CASSLLAEKETQYF. CDR3 nucleotides: TGTGCCAGCAGCTTGCTAGCGGAAAAAGAGACCCAGTACTTC.